This passage covers 2 T cell receptor beta chains from one sample sequenced in a study of cytomegalovirus exposure and HLA in healthy donors. The PCR contained 60 Vbeta and 13 Jbeta primers. Libraries were prepared by immunoSEQ multiplex PCR; TCRdb keeps only in-frame clonotypes and omits some of them. Of roughly 150,000 clones in the sample, 75% to 80% are singletons; the top ten hold 3% to 4.5%. Specimen: PBMCs. The source is a male donor in good health and CMV-seronegative.

V is TRBV4-2 and J is TRBJ1-2; 8 nucleotides line up with TRBD1. This CDR3 has 14 amino acids. The germline V gene has CDR1 LGHNA and CDR2 YNFKEQ. With V trimmed by 0 bases and J by 5 bases, 2 bases remained unmatched. CDR3 region: CASSQEGQGYGYTF. CDR3 nucleotide sequence: TGTGCCAGCAGCCAAGAAGGACAGGGATATGGCTACACCTTC.

The sample holds a few counts of this clone. The chain's CDR3 is CATSRDSYSTYEQYF. For the CDR3, the DNA is TGTGCCACCAGCAGAGATAGCTACTCTACCTACGAGCAGTACTTC. This rearrangement joins TRBV15 to TRBJ2-7; D is undetermined. This CDR3 has 15 amino acids. Per the germline V gene, CDR1 is LNHNV and CDR2 is YYDKDF (reference sequence). Trimming shortened V by 0 bases and J by 2 bases, and 11 bases separated the two germline ends.